This T cell receptor beta chain was captured by sequencing in a study of cytomegalovirus exposure and HLA in healthy donors. Study findings and constraints: Confirmation in vitro established that a few CMV-associated chains were specific for CMV antigens. Cytomegalovirus-associated status was assigned to more than 150 TCR beta chains.

CDR1 and CDR2 from the germline V gene are SEHNR and FQNEAQ (reference sequence). The length of the CDR3 is 15 residues. Trimming stripped 2 bases from V and 0 bases from J, with 7 bases between. On this clone: Its specificity is not known.

Assay: immunoSEQ multiplex PCR; the TCRdb copy retains only in-frame clones and omits some. The sample shows about 72,000 clones, 90% to 95% of them seen only once. The validation cohort, a group of around 130 subjects, included the donors and was separate from the roughly 600-subject first cohort. The sequencing sample was made of PBMCs. The chain employs TRBV7-9 and TRBJ2-2; D call uncertain. This TCR came from a woman between 18 and 29 years old in good health and CMV-seropositive. CDR3 loop: CASSLTSANTGELFF. The CDR3 DNA is TGTGCCAGCAGCTTAACCAGCGCGAACACCGGGGAGCTGTTTTTT.